This T cell receptor (beta chain) was identified during a study of spatial heterogeneity in lung cancer. Overall study: The donors were 72 patients with non-small cell lung cancer that was early-stage and untreated. Alpha-chain sequences were consistently detected less often than beta-chain sequences. Median follow-up for sequenced PBMC samples was approximately 2 years after resection, when such samples existed. Whole-study results and caveats: Resection saw ubiquitous expanded tumor TCRs appear in blood more than follow-up did.

The time point here: blood at routine non-recurrence follow-up after resection. Unsorted samples of tumor, nontumor lung or frozen PBMC had their whole RNA sequenced. For this clonotype: Its antigen remains unidentified.

This CDR3 is built from 16 residues. Trimming cost V 3 bases and J 2 bases; bases outside gene matches: 7. Germline CDR1 and CDR2: MDHEN and SYDVKM. TCRdb processed the 5' RACE reads anew with MiXCR; each CDR3 protein has one entry. The sample shows roughly 120,000 distinct CDR3 sequences, 12% of them seen only once. The sequence derives from a male donor with early-stage non-small cell lung cancer. The chain combines TRBV28 with TRBJ2-7, with 10 bases aligning to TRBD2. The sequencing here drew on PBMCs, taken at follow-up. CDR3 residues: CASSFNLLAGTYEQYF. The CDR3 DNA follows: TGTGCCAGCAGTTTTAACCTACTAGCGGGGACCTACGAGCAGTACTTC.